These 25 T cell receptor beta chains came from one sample sequenced in a study of T cell changes during pregnancy in multiple sclerosis. The protocol was immunoSEQ multiplex PCR, while the TCRdb copy is restricted to in-frame clones and leaves out a portion. Among about 40,000 clones listed, more than 90% were seen once. The source material was CD4+ T cells from peripheral blood mononuclear cells, sampled in the second trimester of pregnancy. Every receptor here comes from a female donor in good health, enrolled as a control in a pregnancy study.

The V call is TRBV1, the J call TRBJ1-2; the table's D call, TRBD1, has no DNA check behind it. TRBV1 is noted as a pseudogene. The CDR3 extends over 13 amino acids. In nucleotides, the CDR3 is TGCACCACCCCGGGACAGTATAACTATGGCTACACCTTC. As protein: CTTPGQYNYGYTF.

The V and J genes are TRBV30 and TRBJ1-2, with TRBD1 as a possible D gene (6 bases). The ends were cut back, 0 bases at V and 7 bases at J, with 21 bases in the middle. The germline gives CDR1 GTSNPN, CDR2 SVGIG (reference sequence). The CDR3 length is 16 residues. CDR3 sequence: CAWSVFGRTAGGGYTF. For the CDR3, the DNA is TGTGCCTGGAGTGTATTTGGGAGGACAGCGGGGGGTGGCTACACCTTC.

The genes are TRBV14 and TRBJ2-1, with D perhaps TRBD1 (5 bases). CDR3 size: 14 residues. V shed 0 bases and J shed 10 bases, with 13 bases lying between them. Germline V gene lookup returns CDR1 SGHDN and CDR2 FVKESK. CDR3 DNA sequence: TGTGCCAGCAGCCAAGACGCCCGTGACAGAGAGCAGTTCTTC. This sequence encodes CASSQDARDREQFF.

V is TRBV19 and J is TRBJ1-4; 10 nucleotides agree with TRBD1. Trimming took 5 bases from V and 8 from J; bases not matched to a gene: 11. The germline gives CDR1 LNHDA, CDR2 SQIVND (reference sequence). The CDR3 has 16 residues. The CDR3 protein is CASSYLRGTGEEKLFF. The CDR3 DNA follows: TGTGCCAGTAGTTATCTGAGAGGGACAGGGGAAGAAAAACTGTTTTTT. Filled out from reference TRBV19 and TRBJ1-4, the complete variable domain reads DGGITQSPKYLFRKEGQNVTLSCEQNLNHDAMYWYRQDPGQGLRLIYYSQIVNDFQKGDIAEGYSVSREKKESFPLTVTSAQKNPTAFYLCASSYLRGTGEEKLFFGSGTQLSVL.

The chain carries TRBV6-4 and TRBJ1-1, with D perhaps matching TRBD1 (5 bases). CDR1 and CDR2 (germline): MRHNA, SNTAGT. With 4 bases removed from V and 7 bases from J, the gap between germline ends came to 13 bases. The CDR3 consists of 13 residues. CDR3 sequence (DNA): TGTGCCAGCAGTGGTAGTCTCGGGGGTGAAGCTTTCTTT. Protein product: CASSGSLGGEAFF.

The rearrangement uses TRBV5-1 and TRBJ2-5, with 7 nucleotides matching TRBD2. With 0 bases clipped from V and 2 bases from J, the junction kept 1 base outside the gene matches. This CDR3 region has 14 residues. Per the germline V gene, CDR1 is SGHRS and CDR2 is YFSETQ. Here the CDR3 reads CASSLEGGQETQYF. DNA of the CDR3: TGCGCCAGCAGCTTGGAGGGAGGGCAAGAGACCCAGTACTTC.

The chain is built from TRBV19 and TRBJ2-7; 11 bases fit TRBD2. The CDR3 is made up of 15 amino acids. CDR1 is LNHDA, CDR2 SQIVND, per germline (reference sequence). V shed 6 bases and J 9 bases; nucleotides not matched to a gene: 13. The DNA of the CDR3 is TGTGCCAGTAGCGGGGCGGGGGGGACTAGCGGCGTGCAGTACTTC. It encodes CASSGAGGTSGVQYF.

CDR3 nucleotides: TGTGCCAGCAGCTCAGTACGGGGGAAGCAGTTCTTC. Amino acids: CASSSVRGKQFF. The chain carries TRBV7-2 and TRBJ2-1; tentative D call: TRBD2 (6 bases). Germline V gives CDR1 SGHTA, CDR2 FQGNSA. Deletions cut 4 bases from V and 11 bases from J, with 12 bases between. The CDR3 has 12 amino acids.

This chain joins TRBV15 and TRBJ1-2; TRBD1 is a possible D gene (6 bases). CDR1 is LNHNV, CDR2 YYDKDF, per germline (reference sequence). The V end was cut by 0 bases, the J end by 7 bases, with 15 bases between. This CDR3 is 15 amino acids long. In nucleotides, the CDR3 is TGTGCCACCAGCAGAGATCTGGGGGCTAGGGGTGGCTACACCTTC. It is translated as CATSRDLGARGGYTF.

The chain carries TRBV11-2 and TRBJ1-1; tentatively, D is TRBD1 (6 bases). The germline gives CDR1 SGHAT, CDR2 FQNNGV. With 4 bases removed from V and 3 bases from J, the gap between germline ends came to 15 bases. The CDR3 has 15 amino acids. CDR3 DNA: TGTGCCAGCAGCTCCCGGACCAGGGGAGACACTGAAGCTTTCTTT. It yields the protein CASSSRTRGDTEAFF.

This clone was picked up a small number of times. V and J are TRBV6-5 and TRBJ2-7; TRBD2 might be the D (6 bases). Trimming left V 2 bases short and J 2 bases short, with 10 bases between. CDR1 MNHEY and CDR2 SVGAGI come from the germline V gene. This CDR3 spans 14 amino acids. Written as DNA, the CDR3 is TGTGCCAGCAGTTACGGCGGGGAGGCCTACGAGCAGTACTTC. This sequence encodes CASSYGGEAYEQYF.

CDR3 nucleotides: TGTGCCAGCAGCCACTATGCAGGGGACAATGAGCAGTTCTTC. This translates into CASSHYAGDNEQFF. This sequence joins TRBV7-3 and TRBJ2-1; tentative D call: TRBD1 (6 bases). Deletions cut 5 bases from V and 5 bases from J, with 13 bases between. This CDR3 region has 14 residues. CDR1 is SGHTA, CDR2 FQGTGA, per germline.

A single count supports this clone. The chain couples TRBV11-1 to TRBJ2-1, with TRBD2 matching over 15 bases. The CDR3 sequence is 18 residues long. With 3 bases clipped from V and 5 bases from J, the junction kept 8 bases outside the gene matches. Germline CDR1 and CDR2: SGHAT and FQDESV (reference sequence). CDR3 sequence reads: CASSFRTSGRAFHNEQFF. CDR3 coding DNA: TGTGCCAGCAGCTTCAGGACTAGCGGGAGGGCTTTCCACAATGAGCAGTTCTTC.

This sequence joins TRBV6-6 and TRBJ1-5, with D hard to call. V was shortened by 6 bases and J by 2 bases, with 11 bases between the two germline ends. The germline CDR1 and CDR2 sequences are MNHNY and SVGAGI (reference sequence). The CDR3 runs to 14 residues. CDR3 in amino acids: CASSSLVGNQPQHF. CDR3 nucleotides: TGTGCCAGCAGCTCCTTAGTCGGCAATCAGCCCCAGCATTTT.

This clone was seen only a few times. The V and J genes are TRBV20-1 and TRBJ2-7, with D hard to call. Deletions cut 3 bases from V and 3 bases from J, with 6 bases between. Germline lookup yields CDR1 DFQATT and CDR2 SNEGSKA (reference sequence). The CDR3 consists of 11 residues. CDR3 coding DNA: TGCAGTGCTAGTCCCCTCTACGAGCAGTACTTC. This sequence encodes CSASPLYEQYF.

The CDR3 bases are TGTGCCAGCAGTTTTTCGGGGAGGGGTACCGGGGAGCTGTTTTTT. Residues: CASSFSGRGTGELFF. The chain joins TRBV27 to TRBJ2-2; 7 bases match TRBD2. V was clipped by 3 bases and J by 5 bases; unmatched bases: 6. This CDR3 is built from 15 residues. Germline CDR1 is MNHEY and CDR2 is SMNVEV (reference sequence).

This clone was found once. The chain combines TRBV7-2 with TRBJ2-2; perhaps TRBD2 as D (6 bases). This CDR3 spans 14 amino acids. V lost 5 bases and J lost 4, with 11 bases in between. Germline V gene lookup returns CDR1 SGHTA and CDR2 FQGNSA. CDR3 nucleotides: TGTGCCAGCAGCCCTCGGAGGGCCACCGGGGAGCTGTTTTTT. This translates into CASSPRRATGELFF.

The V and J genes are TRBV18 and TRBJ1-5; a possible D gene is TRBD1 (6 bases). CDR3 size: 13 residues. Trimming shortened V by 9 bases and J by 5 bases, and 14 bases separated the two germline ends. Germline CDR1 reads KGHSH; CDR2 reads LQKENI. As DNA, the CDR3 is TGTGCCAGTGCCGGGGGGCAAGATCAGCCCCAGCATTTT. As protein: CASAGGQDQPQHF.

This clone was detected only once. This sequence joins TRBV6-6 and TRBJ1-5; 8 bases are a match to TRBD1. J lost 3 bases, V lost 7 bases, and 8 bases had no gene match. The CDR3 sequence is 15 residues long. Germline CDR1 MNHNY, CDR2 SVGAGI (reference sequence). DNA of the CDR3: TGTGCCAGCATCACACCGGGACAGGCCAATCAGCCCCAGCATTTT. Protein sequence: CASITPGQANQPQHF.

The CDR3 DNA reads as TGCGCCAGCAGCCAAGCGCTACGACAGGGGGCCTACGAGCAGTACTTC. The encoded protein is CASSQALRQGAYEQYF. The chain has TRBV4-3 and TRBJ2-7; 9 bases map to TRBD1. The CDR3 has 16 residues. The J segment lost 2 bases and the V segment lost 1 base, leaving 6 bases of the junction unmatched. Germline V gene sequence: CDR1 LGHNA, CDR2 YSLEER.

This sequence joins TRBV5-6 and TRBJ2-1, with D tentatively TRBD2 (5 bases). The CDR3 runs to 12 residues. The V and J ends lost 0 bases and 7 bases respectively, with 5 bases between them. The germline gives CDR1 SGHDT, CDR2 YYEEEE. CDR3 nucleotides: TGTGCCAGCAGCTTGGGAGGGAATGAGCAGTTCTTC. Its translation: CASSLGGNEQFF.

The V gene is TRBV6-5, the J gene TRBJ1-5; 7 bases align to TRBD1. Germline V gene data show CDR1 as MNHEY and CDR2 as SVGAGI. The CDR3 runs to 16 residues. Germline trimming cut 0 bases from V and 6 bases from J; bases unmatched to any gene: 8. The CDR3 here is CASSYSWSDRTQPQHF. The CDR3 region has the DNA TGTGCCAGCAGTTACTCCTGGTCGGACAGGACTCAGCCCCAGCATTTT.

The chain carries TRBV4-3 and TRBJ1-2, with TRBD1 as a possible D gene (5 bases). This CDR3 has 14 amino acids. Germline V gives CDR1 LGHNA, CDR2 YSLEER. The V end was cut by 1 base, the J end by 0 bases, with 6 bases between. The CDR3 is CASSQVTANYGYTF. In DNA, the CDR3 is TGCGCCAGCAGCCAAGTGACAGCTAACTATGGCTACACCTTC.

This CDR3 reads CAIMASVNNEQFF. In nucleotides, the CDR3 is TGTGCCATCATGGCTAGCGTGAACAATGAGCAGTTCTTC. This sequence joins TRBV10-3 and TRBJ2-1; maybe TRBD2 (6 bases). CDR3 length: 13 amino acids. Germline lookup yields CDR1 ENHRY and CDR2 SYGVKD. V lost 7 bases, J lost 5 bases, and 12 bases lay in between.

The chain combines TRBV5-1 with TRBJ1-2; no reliable D call. Germline V gene data show CDR1 as SGHRS and CDR2 as YFSETQ. V was clipped by 0 bases and J by 0 bases, with 6 bases between them. The CDR3 is 14 residues long. CDR3 residues: CASSLAQTNYGYTF. CDR3 coding DNA: TGCGCCAGCAGCTTGGCACAGACTAACTATGGCTACACCTTC.